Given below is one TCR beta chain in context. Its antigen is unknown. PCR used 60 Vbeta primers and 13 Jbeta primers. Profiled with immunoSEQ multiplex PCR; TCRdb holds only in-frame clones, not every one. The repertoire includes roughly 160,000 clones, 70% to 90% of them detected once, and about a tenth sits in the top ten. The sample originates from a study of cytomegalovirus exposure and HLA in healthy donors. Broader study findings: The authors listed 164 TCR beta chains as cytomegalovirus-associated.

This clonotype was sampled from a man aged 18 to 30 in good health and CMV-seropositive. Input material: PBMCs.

The CDR3: CASSLADRGRETQYF. As DNA, the CDR3 is TGTGCCAGCAGCTTAGCGGACAGGGGGCGGGAGACCCAGTACTTC. The V gene is TRBV7-2, the J gene TRBJ2-5; 11 bases line up with TRBD1. Germline trimming cut 0 bases from V and 5 bases from J; bases unmatched to any gene: 2. The germline V gene has CDR1 SGHTA and CDR2 FQGNSA. This CDR3 region has 15 residues. The entire variable domain, with the rest obtained from reference TRBV7-2 and TRBJ2-5, is as follows: GAGVSQSPSNKVTEKGKDVELRCDPISGHTALYWYRQSLGQGLEFLIYFQGNSAPDKSGLPSDRFSAERTGGSVSTLTIQRTQQEDSAVYLCASSLADRGRETQYFGPGTRLLVL.